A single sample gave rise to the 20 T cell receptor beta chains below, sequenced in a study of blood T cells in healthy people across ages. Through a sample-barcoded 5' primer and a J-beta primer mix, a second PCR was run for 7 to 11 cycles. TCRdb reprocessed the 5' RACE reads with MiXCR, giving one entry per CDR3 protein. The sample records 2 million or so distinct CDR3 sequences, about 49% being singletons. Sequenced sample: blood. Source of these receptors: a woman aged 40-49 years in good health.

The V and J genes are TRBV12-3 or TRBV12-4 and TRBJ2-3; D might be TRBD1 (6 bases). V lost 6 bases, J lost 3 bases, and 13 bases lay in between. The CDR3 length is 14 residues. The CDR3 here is CASSKTTGTDTQYF. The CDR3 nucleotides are TGTGCCAGCAGCAAAACCACAGGGACAGATACGCAGTATTTT.

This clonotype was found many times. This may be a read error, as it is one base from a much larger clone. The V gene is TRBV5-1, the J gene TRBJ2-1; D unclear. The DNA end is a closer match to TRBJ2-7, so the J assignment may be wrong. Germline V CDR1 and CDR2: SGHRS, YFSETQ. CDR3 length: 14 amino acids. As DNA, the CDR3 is TGCGCCAGCAGCTTCGCAGATTCGTACAATGAGCAGTACTTC. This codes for CASSFADSYNEQYF.

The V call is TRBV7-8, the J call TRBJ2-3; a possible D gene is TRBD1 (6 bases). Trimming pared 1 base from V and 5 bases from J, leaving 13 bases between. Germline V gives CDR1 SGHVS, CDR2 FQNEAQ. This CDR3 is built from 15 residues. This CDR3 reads CASSLVVGARDTQYF. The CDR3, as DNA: TGTGCCAGCAGCTTAGTCGTGGGGGCCCGAGATACGCAGTATTTT.

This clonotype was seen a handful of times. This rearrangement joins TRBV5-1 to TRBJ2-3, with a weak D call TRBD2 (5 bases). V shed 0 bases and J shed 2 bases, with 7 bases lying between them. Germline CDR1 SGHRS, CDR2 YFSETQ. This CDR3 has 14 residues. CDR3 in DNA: TGCGCCAGCAGCTTGGAGAGGGACACAGATACGCAGTATTTT. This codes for CASSLERDTDTQYF.

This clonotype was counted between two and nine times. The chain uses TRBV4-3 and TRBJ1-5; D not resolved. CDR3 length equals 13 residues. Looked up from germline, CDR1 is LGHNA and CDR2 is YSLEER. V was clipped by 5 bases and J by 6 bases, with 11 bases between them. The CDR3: CASSMTSSQPQHF. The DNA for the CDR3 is TGCGCCAGCAGCATGACTTCTAGTCAGCCCCAGCATTTT.

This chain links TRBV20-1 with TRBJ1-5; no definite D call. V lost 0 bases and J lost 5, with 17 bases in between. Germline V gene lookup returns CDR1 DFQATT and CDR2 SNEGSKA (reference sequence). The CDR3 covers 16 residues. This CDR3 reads CSARDLADYNDQPQHF. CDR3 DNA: TGCAGTGCTAGAGATCTTGCGGACTATAATGATCAGCCCCAGCATTTT.

CDR3 DNA sequence: TGCAGCGCCCGAACAGGGGTGTATGAGCAGTTCTTC. It codes for CSARTGVYEQFF. The chain links TRBV29-1 to TRBJ2-1; 7 bases line up with TRBD1. V shed 7 bases and J 8 bases; nucleotides not matched to a gene: 8. Germline CDR1 is SQVTM and CDR2 is ANQGSEA. This CDR3 contains 12 residues.

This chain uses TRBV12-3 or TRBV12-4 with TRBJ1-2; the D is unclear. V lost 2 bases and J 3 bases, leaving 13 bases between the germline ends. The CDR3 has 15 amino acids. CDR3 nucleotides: TGTGCCAGCAGTTTATGCCAGGCGGAGGACTATGGCTACACCTTC. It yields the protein CASSLCQAEDYGYTF.

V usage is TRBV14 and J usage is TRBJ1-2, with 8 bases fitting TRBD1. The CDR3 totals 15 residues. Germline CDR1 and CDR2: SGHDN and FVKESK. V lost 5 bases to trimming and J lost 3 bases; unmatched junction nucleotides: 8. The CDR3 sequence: CASSSMTRGHYGYTF. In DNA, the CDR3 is TGTGCCAGCAGCTCTATGACCAGGGGGCACTATGGCTACACCTTC. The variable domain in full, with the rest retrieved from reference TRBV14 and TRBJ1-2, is EAGVTQFPSHSVIEKGQTVTLRCDPISGHDNLYWYRRVMGKEIKFLLHFVKESKQDESGMPNNRFLAERTGGTYSTLKVQPAELEDSGVYFCASSSMTRGHYGYTFGSGTRLTVV.

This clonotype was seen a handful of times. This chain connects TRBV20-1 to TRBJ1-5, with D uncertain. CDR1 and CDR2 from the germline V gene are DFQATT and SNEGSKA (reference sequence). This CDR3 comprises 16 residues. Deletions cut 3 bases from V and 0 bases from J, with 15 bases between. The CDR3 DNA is TGCAGTGCTAGGCGGGGTTCCGGCTATAGCAATCAGCCCCAGCATTTT. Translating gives CSARRGSGYSNQPQHF.

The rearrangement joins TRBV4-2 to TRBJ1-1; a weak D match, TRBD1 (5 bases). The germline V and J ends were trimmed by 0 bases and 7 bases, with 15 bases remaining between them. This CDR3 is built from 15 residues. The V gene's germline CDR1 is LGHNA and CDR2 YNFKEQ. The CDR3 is CASSQDFQGNVEAFF. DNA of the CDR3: TGTGCCAGCAGCCAAGACTTCCAGGGTAATGTTGAAGCTTTCTTT.

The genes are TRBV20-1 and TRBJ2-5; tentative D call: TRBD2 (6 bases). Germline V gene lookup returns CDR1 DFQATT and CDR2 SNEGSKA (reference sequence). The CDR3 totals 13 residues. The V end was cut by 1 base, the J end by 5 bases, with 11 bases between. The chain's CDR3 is CSARGGVGETQYF. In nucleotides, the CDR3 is TGCAGTGCTAGAGGGGGGGTAGGGGAGACCCAGTACTTC.

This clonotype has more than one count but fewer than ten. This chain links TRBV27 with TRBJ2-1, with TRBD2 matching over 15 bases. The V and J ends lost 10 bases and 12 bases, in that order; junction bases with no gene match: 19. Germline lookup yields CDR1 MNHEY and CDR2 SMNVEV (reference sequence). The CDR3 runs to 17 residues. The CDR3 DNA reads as TGTGCCACCACCGGGACTAGCGGGGGGCGGGACATAAATTGGCAGTTCTTC. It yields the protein CATTGTSGGRDINWQFF.

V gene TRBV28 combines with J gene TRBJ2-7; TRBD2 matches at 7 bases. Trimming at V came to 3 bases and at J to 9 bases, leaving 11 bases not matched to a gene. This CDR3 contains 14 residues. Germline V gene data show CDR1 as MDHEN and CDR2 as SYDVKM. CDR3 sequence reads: CASSFPSGVRGQYF. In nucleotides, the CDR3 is TGTGCCAGCAGTTTTCCTAGCGGAGTACGTGGGCAGTACTTC.

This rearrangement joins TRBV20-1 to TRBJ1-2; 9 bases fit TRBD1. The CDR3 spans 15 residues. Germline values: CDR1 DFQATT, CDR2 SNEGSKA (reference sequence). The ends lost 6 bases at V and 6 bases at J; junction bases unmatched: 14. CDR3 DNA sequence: TGCAGTGCCCTAGACAGGGGGGTAAGGGAGGATGGCTACACCTTC. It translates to CSALDRGVREDGYTF.

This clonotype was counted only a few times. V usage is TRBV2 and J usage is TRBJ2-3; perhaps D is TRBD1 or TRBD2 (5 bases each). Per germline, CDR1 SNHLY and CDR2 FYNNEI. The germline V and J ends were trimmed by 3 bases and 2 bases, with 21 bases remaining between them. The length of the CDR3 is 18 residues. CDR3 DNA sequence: TGTGCCAGCAGTGACTATCACCGGGGCACATATGTCACAGATACGCAGTATTTT. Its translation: CASSDYHRGTYVTDTQYF.

CDR3 DNA sequence: TGTGCCACCAGAGACCTCGCAAGCTACACCTTC. It specifies CATRDLASYTF. The chain uses TRBV15 and TRBJ1-2; no clear D gene. Germline loops: CDR1 LNHNV, CDR2 YYDKDF (reference sequence). CDR3 size: 11 residues. Trimming stripped 6 bases from V and 9 bases from J, with 11 bases between.

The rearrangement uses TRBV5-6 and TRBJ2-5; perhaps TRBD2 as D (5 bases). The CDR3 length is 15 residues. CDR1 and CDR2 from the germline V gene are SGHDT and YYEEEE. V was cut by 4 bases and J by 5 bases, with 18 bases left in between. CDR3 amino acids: CASSLGLKSVETQYF. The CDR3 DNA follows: TGTGCCAGCAGCCTTGGACTCAAAAGCGTGGAGACCCAGTACTTC. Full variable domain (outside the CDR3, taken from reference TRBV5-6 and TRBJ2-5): DAGVTQSPTHLIKTRGQQVTLRCSPKSGHDTVSWYQQALGQGPQFIFQYYEEEERQRGNFPDRFSGHQFPNYSSELNVNALLLGDSALYLCASSLGLKSVETQYFGPGTRLLVL.

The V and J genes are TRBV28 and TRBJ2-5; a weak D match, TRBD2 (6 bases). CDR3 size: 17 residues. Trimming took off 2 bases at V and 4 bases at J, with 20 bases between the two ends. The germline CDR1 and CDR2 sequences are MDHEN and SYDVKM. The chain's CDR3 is CASSLLWDASGRETQYF. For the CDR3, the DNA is TGTGCCAGCAGTTTACTTTGGGACGCCAGCGGGCGAGAGACCCAGTACTTC.

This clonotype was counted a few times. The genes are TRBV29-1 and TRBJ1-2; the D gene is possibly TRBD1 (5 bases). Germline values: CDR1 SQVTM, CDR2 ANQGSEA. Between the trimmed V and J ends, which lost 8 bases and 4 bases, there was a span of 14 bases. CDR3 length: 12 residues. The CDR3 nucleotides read TGCAGCACGCGCGGGACTATCTATGGCTACACCTTC. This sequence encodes CSTRGTIYGYTF. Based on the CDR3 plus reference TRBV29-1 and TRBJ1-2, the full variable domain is SAVISQKPSRDICQRGTSLTIQCQVDSQVTMMFWYRQQPGQSLTLIATANQGSEATYESGFVIDKFPISRPNLTFSTLTVSNMSPEDSSIYLCSTRGTIYGYTFGSGTRLTVV.